This TCR beta chain was documented in a study of regulatory T cells in long-lasting Graves disease. This clonotype was seen at least ten times. Its cognate antigen is unknown. Time point defined: persistent/refractory GD, antithyroid drugs over 5 years with positive TRAb. PBMCs were the source of the RNA used for TCR sequencing. In each case, Graves' disease was diagnosed per American Thyroid Association guidelines. A roughly 8.7-milliliter sample of peripheral blood was drawn into EDTA tubes. This CDR3 spans 15 amino acids. V lost 5 bases and J 0 bases, leaving 13 bases between the germline ends. Germline V lookup: CDR1 MNHNS, CDR2 SASEGT. Points from the study as a whole: Fewer public clonotypes were shared by new patients (around 960) than by persistent patients (around 2,900). Persistent disease exhibited a predilection for TRBV28, TRBJ1-2 and TRBJ2-5.

Arm-PCR of CDR3 regions and iRepertoire HTBI primers were the basis on which TCR beta libraries were built. TCRdb redid the calling of the multiplex PCR reads with MiXCR, one entry per CDR3 protein. Of some 470,000 distinct CDR3 sequences listed, roughly 21% are singletons. The sequence was obtained from a female donor with Graves disease. V usage is TRBV6-1 and J usage is TRBJ1-2; D remains ambiguous. Sequencing was performed on peripheral blood mononuclear cells (PBMCs), taken when the disease was refractory, from a patient treated with antithyroid drugs. The CDR3 loop reads CASSTRESANYGYTF. DNA of the CDR3: TGTGCCAGCAGTACCCGGGAGTCAGCTAACTATGGCTACACCTTC.